These 28 T cell receptor beta chains share one sample of origin, sequenced in a study of response to subunit inactivated influenza vaccine. TCRdb reprocessed the RT-PCR reads via MiXCR and lists one record per CDR3 protein. The sample includes over 400,000 distinct CDR3 sequences, 9.5% to 13% of them seen just once. This specimen was PBMCs from blood, taken around seven weeks after vaccination. All receptors come from a man aged 50 to 60 who received an inactivated influenza vaccine.

This clonotype was seen only a few times. V is TRBV6-2 or TRBV6-3 and J is TRBJ2-7, with D tentatively TRBD1 (6 bases). V was trimmed by 8 bases and J by 1 base, leaving 15 bases between them. Germline-derived CDR1 and CDR2 are MNHEY and SVGEGT. This CDR3 spans 14 amino acids. This chain's CDR3 is CASRSVGGSYEQYF. DNA for the CDR3: TGTGCCAGCCGTTCCGTAGGGGGTTCCTACGAGCAGTACTTC.

J is TRBJ2-1 and V is TRBV11-2, with a weak D call TRBD2 (6 bases). Germline lookup yields CDR1 SGHAT and CDR2 FQNNGV. V shed 4 bases and J shed 3 bases, with 7 bases lying between them. This CDR3 is built from 13 residues. The CDR3 DNA sequence: TGTGCCAGCAGCTGGGGGGACTACAATGAGCAGTTCTTC. Translating it yields CASSWGDYNEQFF.

V usage is TRBV4-3 and J usage is TRBJ2-3; 7 positions match TRBD1. J was trimmed by 3 bases and V by 0 bases; bases with no gene match: 3. Germline-derived CDR1 and CDR2 are LGHNA and YSLEER. The CDR3 contains 15 residues. As DNA, the CDR3 is TGCGCCAGCAGCCAAGATCTGGACAGGACAGATACGCAGTATTTT. Translating it yields CASSQDLDRTDTQYF.

The J gene is TRBJ1-1, the V gene TRBV6-2 or TRBV6-3; TRBD1 is a possible D gene (6 bases). Germline CDR1 is MNHEY and CDR2 is SVGEGT. CDR3 length equals 14 residues. Trimming removed 6 bases from V and 3 bases from J, with 14 bases in between. The CDR3 nucleotides read TGTGCCAGCAGGAGGACAGAGCTACACACTGAAGCTTTCTTT. Translated, it gives CASRRTELHTEAFF.

This clonotype turned up a few times. The chain joins TRBV4-2 to TRBJ2-6; the match to TRBD1 covers 12 bases. V gave up 4 bases and J gave up 3 bases; unmatched junction bases: 7. The CDR3 has 18 amino acids. Germline assignment: CDR1 LGHNA and CDR2 YNFKEQ. This CDR3 is CASSPGQGASFGANVLTF. For the CDR3, the DNA is TGTGCCAGCAGCCCGGGACAGGGGGCTTCATTTGGGGCCAACGTCCTGACTTTC.

The rearrangement joins TRBV20-1 to TRBJ2-1; the D gene is possibly TRBD1 (5 bases). CDR3 length: 11 amino acids. Germline V gives CDR1 DFQATT, CDR2 SNEGSKA (reference sequence). The V and J ends lost 2 bases and 6 bases respectively, with 5 bases between them. The CDR3 sequence is CSARQGNEQFF. Written as DNA, the CDR3 is TGCAGTGCTAGACAGGGCAATGAGCAGTTCTTC.

This clonotype was counted at least ten times. This sequence joins TRBV29-1 and TRBJ1-1; D is unclear. The V gene lost 6 bases and the J gene lost 5 bases, with 4 bases spanning the gap. The CDR3 extends over 9 amino acids. Germline V gives CDR1 SQVTM, CDR2 ANQGSEA. The CDR3 region has the DNA TGCAGCGTGGGGACTGAAGCTTTCTTT. It encodes CSVGTEAFF. Filled out from reference TRBV29-1 and TRBJ1-1, the complete variable domain reads SAVISQKPSRDICQRGTSLTIQCQVDSQVTMMFWYRQQPGQSLTLIATANQGSEATYESGFVIDKFPISRPNLTFSTLTVSNMSPEDSSIYLCSVGTEAFFGQGTRLTVV.

This clonotype has only a few counts. The chain is built from TRBV12-3 or TRBV12-4 and TRBJ2-1; 11 bases align to TRBD2. The CDR3 covers 14 residues. V was pared by 7 bases and J by 5 bases, with 4 bases of the junction left unmatched. CDR3 amino acids: CASNAGLADNEQFF. CDR3 sequence (DNA): TGTGCCAGCAATGCGGGACTAGCGGACAATGAGCAGTTCTTC.

The J gene is TRBJ2-7, the V gene TRBV10-3, with D perhaps TRBD1 (6 bases). Germline CDR1 reads ENHRY; CDR2 reads SYGVKD. Trimming pared 0 bases from V and 2 bases from J, leaving 17 bases between. CDR3 length: 17 amino acids. CDR3 DNA sequence: TGTGCCATCAGTGAGTCCTCAGGGGAACAGGGAGCCTACGAGCAGTACTTC. Translation gives CAISESSGEQGAYEQYF.

This clonotype has only a few counts. The chain carries TRBV7-9 and TRBJ2-5; 9 bases are a match to TRBD2. J was trimmed by 7 bases and V by 2 bases; bases with no gene match: 14. This CDR3 spans 17 amino acids. Germline V gene sequence: CDR1 SEHNR, CDR2 FQNEAQ (reference sequence). The CDR3: CASSLSRREGLKVTQYF. CDR3 DNA sequence: TGTGCCAGCAGCTTAAGTCGGCGGGAGGGCTTGAAGGTGACCCAGTACTTC.

This clonotype was seen a handful of times. The chain employs TRBV20-1 and TRBJ2-3, with TRBD2 matching 8 bases. The germline gives CDR1 DFQATT, CDR2 SNEGSKA (reference sequence). V lost 4 bases to trimming and J lost 2 bases; unmatched junction nucleotides: 11. CDR3 length: 16 residues. CDR3 DNA: TGCAGTGCTAAGTCCGCGAGCGGGGGACCCACAGATACGCAGTATTTT. Its translation: CSAKSASGGPTDTQYF.

This clonotype came up many times. V and J are TRBV6-5 and TRBJ2-3; D may be TRBD2 (6 bases). CDR3 length: 15 amino acids. The germline V and J ends were trimmed by 0 bases and 2 bases, with 9 bases remaining between them. Germline CDR1 reads MNHEY; CDR2 reads SVGAGI. CDR3 DNA sequence: TGTGCCAGCAGTTACTCGCGGGGACCCACAGATACGCAGTATTTT. Translating gives CASSYSRGPTDTQYF.

V usage is TRBV6-5 and J usage is TRBJ2-3; D may be TRBD2 (7 bases). CDR3 length: 18 residues. V was shortened by 0 bases and J by 1 base, with 17 bases between the two germline ends. In germline, CDR1 is MNHEY, CDR2 SVGAGI. In DNA form, the CDR3 reads TGTGCCAGCAGTTACTCCGTTCCTCGGGGGGCCCGCACAGATACGCAGTATTTT. Amino acid sequence: CASSYSVPRGARTDTQYF.

This clonotype appeared a few times. The chain uses TRBV4-1 and TRBJ2-1; the D is unclear. CDR1 and CDR2 (germline): MGHRA, YSYEKL. The CDR3 extends over 13 amino acids. V lost 1 base to trimming and J lost 8 bases, with 9 bases between them. DNA of the CDR3: TGCGCCAGCAGCCAAGTCGGAGCCTATGAGCAGTTCTTC. The encoded protein is CASSQVGAYEQFF.

There are many counts of this clonotype. This chain uses TRBV25-1 with TRBJ2-2, with D uncertain. CDR3 length: 14 amino acids. V was cut by 3 bases and J by 6 bases, with 11 bases left in between. The germline gives CDR1 MGHDK, CDR2 SYGVNS. The CDR3 here is CASSEEGIPGELFF. DNA of the CDR3: TGTGCCAGCAGTGAGGAAGGTATTCCCGGGGAGCTGTTTTTT.

This clonotype was observed a handful of times. The CDR3 DNA reads as TGCAGTGCGTACAGTGACAGTTCCTACGAGCAGTACTTC. Residues: CSAYSDSSYEQYF. V and J are TRBV20-1 and TRBJ2-7; possibly TRBD1 for D (5 bases). Germline V gene sequence: CDR1 DFQATT, CDR2 SNEGSKA (reference sequence). CDR3 size: 13 residues. V was cut by 6 bases and J by 1 base, with 13 bases left in between.

In its sample, this clonotype was seen many times. The rearrangement uses TRBV7-2 and TRBJ1-2; D remains unclear. This CDR3 is 13 amino acids long. Germline V lookup: CDR1 SGHTA, CDR2 FQGNSA. The V end was cut by 4 bases, the J end by 7 bases, with 13 bases between. CDR3 sequence: CASSSPRRFGYTF. CDR3 bases: TGTGCCAGCAGCTCCCCCCGCAGGTTTGGCTACACCTTC.

The table lists this clonotype with a few counts. The V gene is TRBV28, the J gene TRBJ2-3, with 7 bases fitting TRBD1. Germline assignment: CDR1 MDHEN and CDR2 SYDVKM. V gave up 2 bases and J gave up 2 bases; unmatched junction bases: 1. CDR3 length: 14 residues. The CDR3 region has the DNA TGTGCCAGCAGTTTAAGGGGGCTCACAGATACGCAGTATTTT. Amino acids: CASSLRGLTDTQYF.

The chain couples TRBV11-1 to TRBJ2-7; D may be TRBD2 (5 bases). Germline V lookup: CDR1 SGHAT, CDR2 FQDESV (reference sequence). With 3 bases removed from V and 0 bases from J, the gap between germline ends came to 12 bases. The CDR3 loop spans 15 amino acids. The CDR3 sequence is CASSLTDGDSYEQYF. CDR3 DNA sequence: TGTGCCAGCAGCTTGACGGACGGGGACTCCTACGAGCAGTACTTC.

V and J are TRBV20-1 and TRBJ2-7, with 7 positions matching TRBD1. Germline V CDR1 and CDR2: DFQATT, SNEGSKA (reference sequence). V shed 3 bases, J shed 7 bases, and the junction held 9 bases outside the gene matches. The CDR3 has 13 residues. CDR3 bases: TGCAGTGCTAGCGCCCGGACAGGCGGGGAGCAGTACTTC. It codes for CSASARTGGEQYF.

About this clonotype itself: This may stem from a read error, because a much larger clone lies one nucleotide away. V is TRBV27 and J is TRBJ1-1, with D unclear. The CDR3 is 14 amino acids. Germline V gene sequence: CDR1 MNHEY, CDR2 SMNVEV (reference sequence). The CDR3 is CASSSSGMNTESFF. Here the CDR3 DNA reads TGTGCCAGCAGTTCTTCCGGGATGAACACTGAATCTTTCTTT.

This sequence joins TRBV6-5 and TRBJ2-2; TRBD2 agrees at 13 bases. CDR1 is MNHEY, CDR2 SVGAGI, per germline. The CDR3 has 16 amino acids. V lost 4 bases and J lost 4; bases outside the gene matches: 3. CDR3 residues: CASSSRLAGGTGELFF. The CDR3, as DNA: TGTGCCAGCAGTTCCCGACTAGCGGGGGGCACCGGGGAGCTGTTTTTT.

In its sample, this clonotype was seen a few times. V usage is TRBV7-2 and J usage is TRBJ2-5, with D hard to call. The CDR3 consists of 13 residues. Trimming shortened V by 3 bases and J by 5 bases, and 10 bases separated the two germline ends. Germline V gene data show CDR1 as SGHTA and CDR2 as FQGNSA. This CDR3 reads CASSFPGWETQYF. CDR3 DNA: TGTGCCAGCAGCTTCCCCGGTTGGGAGACCCAGTACTTC. Drawing the rest from reference TRBV7-2 and TRBJ2-5, the complete variable domain is GAGVSQSPSNKVTEKGKDVELRCDPISGHTALYWYRQSLGQGLEFLIYFQGNSAPDKSGLPSDRFSAERTGGSVSTLTIQRTQQEDSAVYLCASSFPGWETQYFGPGTRLLVL.

The V and J genes are TRBV7-2 and TRBJ2-2; 7 bases align to TRBD1. The CDR3 runs to 12 residues. V lost 8 bases, J lost 7 bases, and 4 bases stayed unmatched. From germline, CDR1 is SGHTA and CDR2 FQGNSA. As DNA, the CDR3 is TGTGCCAGCTCCCACAGGGGCGGGGAGCTGTTTTTT. Protein product: CASSHRGGELFF.

Many counts were recorded for this clonotype. V and J are TRBV29-1 and TRBJ2-5, with 16 bases fitting TRBD2. Germline values: CDR1 SQVTM, CDR2 ANQGSEA. The CDR3 runs 14 residues. Trimming cost V 6 bases and J 5 bases; bases outside gene matches: 3. CDR3 region: CSVAGLAGGETQYF. In DNA, the CDR3 is TGCAGCGTGGCGGGACTAGCGGGGGGGGAGACCCAGTACTTC. Full variable domain (outside the CDR3, taken from reference TRBV29-1 and TRBJ2-5): SAVISQKPSRDICQRGTSLTIQCQVDSQVTMMFWYRQQPGQSLTLIATANQGSEATYESGFVIDKFPISRPNLTFSTLTVSNMSPEDSSIYLCSVAGLAGGETQYFGPGTRLLVL.

This clonotype has only a few counts. V gene TRBV5-1 combines with J gene TRBJ1-1; D unresolved. V lost 7 bases to trimming and J lost 0 bases, with 16 bases between them. In germline, CDR1 is SGHRS, CDR2 YFSETQ. This CDR3 is built from 15 residues. CDR3: CASALGELMNTEAFF. CDR3 bases: TGCGCCAGCGCCCTTGGGGAGCTCATGAACACTGAAGCTTTCTTT.

This chain connects TRBV12-3 or TRBV12-4 to TRBJ1-1; TRBD1 agrees at 11 bases. The V gene end was trimmed by 3 bases and the J gene end by 8 bases; junction bases not matched to a gene: 8. The CDR3 is made up of 15 amino acids. The CDR3 bases are TGTGCCAGCAGTTTGCGGACAGGGGGCTCGAGGGAAGCTTTCTTT. Encoded protein: CASSLRTGGSREAFF.

This clonotype was picked up many times. The chain employs TRBV20-1 and TRBJ2-7; D gene ambiguous. The CDR3 has 14 residues. V was trimmed by 0 bases and J by 3 bases, leaving 12 bases between them. Germline-derived CDR1 and CDR2 are DFQATT and SNEGSKA (reference sequence). CDR3 nucleotide sequence: TGCAGTGCTAGAGATCTTGACTCATACTACGAGCAGTACTTC. Protein: CSARDLDSYYEQYF.